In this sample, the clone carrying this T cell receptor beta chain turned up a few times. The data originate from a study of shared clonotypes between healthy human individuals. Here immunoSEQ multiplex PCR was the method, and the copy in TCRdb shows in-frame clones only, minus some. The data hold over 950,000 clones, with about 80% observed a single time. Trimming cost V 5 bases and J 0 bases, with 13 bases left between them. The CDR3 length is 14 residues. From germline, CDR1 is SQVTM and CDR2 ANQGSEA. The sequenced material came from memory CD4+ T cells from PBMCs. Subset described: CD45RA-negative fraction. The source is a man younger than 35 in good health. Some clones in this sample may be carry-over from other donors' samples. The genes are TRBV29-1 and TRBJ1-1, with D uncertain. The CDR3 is CSVRTAAMNTEAFF. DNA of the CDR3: TGCAGCGTTCGGACGGCCGCTATGAACACTGAAGCTTTCTTT.